These T cell receptor beta chains were read from a single sample in a study of T cell repertoires in cytomegalovirus infection. No antigen has been assigned to these receptors. TCRdb called the reads again in MiXCR, with one record for every CDR3 protein. The sample holds 800,000 to 950,000 distinct CDR3 sequences; 30% to 35% are singletons and the top ten take around 12%. The specimen comprised cultured CD8+ T cells from PBMCs, sampled from culture after CMV antigen stimulation. The source is a human donor in good health (CMV status not recorded). Some clones in this sample may be carry-over from other donors' samples. Both conserved end residues are part of each CDR3. D genes are given only for firm matches. A clone size is listed for some rows: how often the clone was seen (once, few, many), or a class if it is expanded.

j_call v_call clone_size d_call cdr3_length cdr3_aa cdr3_nt
TRBJ2-2 TRBV28 - - 14 CASSIGHNTGELFF TGTGCCAGCAGTATCGGACACAACACCGGGGAGCTGTTTTTT
TRBJ1-5 TRBV5-6 few TRBD1 14 CASSLRTGAQPQHF TGTGCCAGCAGCTTGAGGACAGGGGCTCAGCCCCAGCATTTT
TRBJ1-4 TRBV2 - - 13 CASSDVTDYKLFF TGTGCCAGCAGTGACGTCACGGATTACAAACTGTTTTTT
TRBJ1-1 TRBV6-1 - - 14 CASSDLPGYTEAFF TGTGCCAGCAGTGACCTGCCGGGCTACACTGAAGCTTTCTTT
TRBJ1-5 TRBV19 - TRBD1 15 CASTDGQGKDQPQHF TGTGCCAGTACCGATGGACAGGGAAAAGATCAGCCCCAGCATTTT
TRBJ1-5 TRBV6-5 - - 14 CASRGLYSNQPQHF TGTGCCAGCAGAGGACTGTATAGCAATCAGCCCCAGCATTTT
TRBJ2-1 TRBV7-9 few - 13 CASNKELPDEQFF TGTGCCAGCAACAAAGAACTCCCAGATGAGCAGTTCTTC
TRBJ2-2 TRBV7-8 many TRBD2 18 CASSLGTSGYLNTGELFF TGTGCCAGCAGTCTAGGGACTAGCGGGTACCTGAACACCGGGGAGCTGTTTTTT
TRBJ1-2 TRBV9 - - 11 CASEGWNGYTF TGTGCCAGCGAAGGTTGGAATGGCTACACCTTC
TRBJ1-5 TRBV7-2 once - 16 CANSLGTGYSNQPQHF TGTGCCAACAGCTTAGGTACGGGTTATAGCAATCAGCCCCAGCATTTT
TRBJ2-1 TRBV7-7 - TRBD2 13 CASSGAGDNEQFF TGTGCTAGCAGCGGAGCGGGGGACAATGAGCAGTTCTTC
TRBJ2-7 TRBV7-6 many TRBD2 15 CASSLEAGTTYEQYF TGTGCCAGCAGCTTAGAAGCGGGGACCACCTACGAGCAGTACTTC
TRBJ2-1 TRBV7-4 few - 15 CASSLPGLRDNEQFF TGTGCCAGCAGCCTGCCGGGCTTAAGGGACAATGAGCAGTTCTTC
TRBJ1-4 TRBV6-5 - - 17 CASRPGRRPQINEKLFF TGTGCCAGCAGACCCGGACGTCGACCTCAGATTAATGAAAAACTGTTTTTT
TRBJ2-1 TRBV20-1 - TRBD1 14 CSAPTGQVRFEQFF TGCAGTGCCCCCACCGGACAGGTACGGTTTGAGCAGTTCTTC
TRBJ1-5 TRBV28 few - 16 CASSSRRGMSNQPQHF TGTGCCAGCAGTTCCCGCAGGGGAATGAGCAATCAGCCCCAGCATTTT
TRBJ2-1 TRBV9 - - 13 CASSVYFYNEQFF TGTGCCAGCAGCGTATACTTTTACAATGAGCAGTTCTTC
TRBJ2-7 TRBV6-5 few - 16 CASSPGSSWDLLEQYF TGTGCCAGCAGCCCTGGGTCTAGTTGGGACCTTTTAGAGCAGTACTTC
TRBJ2-2 TRBV7-3 - TRBD2 15 CASSLKAGGAGELFF TGTGCCAGCAGCTTAAAAGCGGGGGGTGCCGGGGAGCTGTTTTTT
TRBJ1-1 TRBV19 - TRBD1 18 CASSPTGRDRRLNTEAFF TGTGCCAGTAGCCCGACAGGACGGGACAGGCGCTTGAACACTGAAGCTTTCTTT
TRBJ2-4 TRBV6-6 many TRBD1 18 CASTARTGSGKTKNIQYF TGTGCCAGCACCGCCAGGACAGGGTCGGGAAAAACCAAAAACATTCAGTACTTC
TRBJ1-1 TRBV15 once - 13 CATSPAGGTEAFF TGTGCCACCAGCCCCGCGGGGGGTACTGAAGCTTTCTTT
TRBJ2-1 TRBV7-8 many - 16 CASSLSFSVGYNEQFF TGTGCCAGCAGCTTATCCTTCTCGGTCGGATACAATGAGCAGTTCTTC
TRBJ2-2 TRBV4-1 - TRBD1 18 CASMGRTGGKNNTGELFF TGCGCCAGCATGGGTAGAACAGGGGGAAAAAATAACACCGGGGAGCTGTTTTTT
TRBJ2-3 TRBV2 - TRBD2 16 CASSEVGGGGTDTQYF TGTGCCAGCAGTGAAGTAGGCGGGGGGGGAACAGATACGCAGTATTTT
TRBJ1-1 TRBV5-4 few - 14 CASSLGRERTEAFF TGTGCCAGCAGCTTGGGTCGGGAGAGGACTGAAGCTTTCTTT
TRBJ2-5 TRBV27 once - 16 CASSRPQVGVWETQYF TGTGCCAGCAGTAGACCCCAAGTGGGTGTCTGGGAGACCCAGTACTTC
TRBJ2-1 TRBV20-1 - TRBD2 13 CSPQRGDYNEQFF TGCAGTCCCCAGCGGGGGGACTACAATGAGCAGTTCTTC
TRBJ2-3 TRBV12-3/TRBV12-4 - - 13 CASSWVGEDTQYF TGTGCCAGCAGCTGGGTGGGGGAAGATACGCAGTATTTT
TRBJ2-6 TRBV20-1 - - 14 CSARISSGANVLTF TGCAGTGCTAGAATAAGCTCTGGGGCCAACGTCCTGACTTTC
TRBJ2-5 TRBV4-1 few TRBD2 16 CASSQGAGGSLETQYF TGCGCCAGCAGCCAAGGAGCGGGGGGCTCCCTGGAGACCCAGTACTTC
TRBJ2-3 TRBV20-1 - - 15 CSANGPGLVTDTQYF TGCAGTGCTAACGGACCGGGACTTGTCACAGATACGCAGTATTTT
TRBJ1-5 TRBV9 few - 15 CASSVDGGSNQPQHF TGTGCCAGCAGCGTAGACGGGGGTAGCAATCAGCCCCAGCATTTT
TRBJ2-3 TRBV2 many TRBD2 15 CASSDGGGGTDTQYF TGTGCCAGCAGTGACGGCGGGGGGGGCACAGATACGCAGTATTTT
TRBJ1-1 TRBV7-9 many TRBD1 17 CASSLVGTGETNTEAFF TGTGCCAGCAGCTTAGTCGGGACAGGGGAGACGAACACTGAAGCTTTCTTT
TRBJ1-3 TRBV12-3/TRBV12-4 - - 11 CASSSLNTIYF TGTGCCAGCAGTTCCTTAAACACCATATATTTT
TRBJ1-2 TRBV7-6 many TRBD1 17 CASSLGQGGRYSYGYTF TGTGCCAGCAGCTTAGGACAGGGGGGGCGTTATTCCTATGGCTACACCTTC
TRBJ1-5 TRBV19 few - 15 CASQKLRDRGQPQHF TGTGCCAGTCAAAAACTCCGGGACCGGGGGCAGCCCCAGCATTTT
TRBJ2-3 TRBV12-3/TRBV12-4 - - 15 CASSLFGDIPDTQYF TGTGCCAGCAGTTTGTTTGGGGATATTCCAGATACGCAGTATTTT
TRBJ2-3 TRBV6-5 few - 13 CASSYATTDTQYF TGTGCCAGCAGTTACGCGACTACAGATACGCAGTATTTT
TRBJ1-2 TRBV27 few - 14 CASSPGSAYYGYTF TGTGCCAGCAGCCCCGGCAGTGCTTACTATGGCTACACCTTC
TRBJ1-1 TRBV6-1 many - 14 CASSEKVMNTEAFF TGTGCCAGCAGTGAAAAGGTGATGAACACTGAAGCTTTCTTT
TRBJ2-5 TRBV6-1 few - 15 CASSLEGPRAETQYF TGTGCCAGCAGTCTTGAGGGACCCCGAGCGGAGACCCAGTACTTC
TRBJ1-2 TRBV7-6 - TRBD1 14 CASSSRTGLHGYTF TGTGCCAGCAGCTCACGGACAGGGTTACATGGCTACACCTTC
TRBJ2-1 TRBV7-3 - TRBD2 17 CASSLNRLASSYNEQFF TGTGCCAGCAGCTTAAACAGACTAGCGAGCTCCTACAATGAGCAGTTCTTC